A single sample is the source of the 22 T cell receptor beta chains below, sequenced in a study of Ad26.COV2.S vaccination and SARS-CoV-2 variants. Treatment of the sample: about 20 received Ad26.COV2.S at low or high dose, single or two shots; about 5 received placebo; per-sample allocation not given. Sample collection was performed on day 63 after the first vaccine or placebo injection. Profiled with immunoSEQ multiplex PCR; TCRdb holds only in-frame clones, not every one. This sample has about 260,000 clones, with 70% to 90% found just once. Material: peripheral blood, obtained in a trial of Ad26.COV2.S vaccine versus placebo. The receptors shown here come from a person between 18 and 65 years old who received the Ad26.COV2.S COVID-19 vaccine or a placebo.

The chain employs TRBV4-1 and TRBJ2-3; 10 nucleotides line up with TRBD2. This CDR3 region has 17 residues. V was pared by 0 bases and J by 3 bases, with 6 bases of the junction left unmatched. CDR1 MGHRA and CDR2 YSYEKL come from the germline V gene. The CDR3 loop is CASSQDPSGRGTDTQYF. The CDR3 nucleotides are TGCGCCAGCAGCCAAGATCCTAGCGGGAGAGGTACAGATACGCAGTATTTT.

The rearrangement joins TRBV7-9 to TRBJ1-5; 9 bases match TRBD1. CDR1 SEHNR and CDR2 FQNEAQ come from the germline V gene (reference sequence). Losses at the gene ends were 0 bases for V and 7 bases for J; bases not matched to a gene: 4. The length of the CDR3 is 15 residues. CDR3 sequence: CASSLAETGGQPQHF. The DNA for the CDR3 is TGTGCCAGCAGCTTAGCCGAGACAGGGGGACAGCCCCAGCATTTT.

The chain has TRBV18 and TRBJ2-3; TRBD2 might be the D (6 bases). The germline CDR1 and CDR2 sequences are KGHSH and LQKENI. Between the trimmed V and J ends, which lost 2 bases and 4 bases, there was a span of 13 bases. The CDR3 covers 15 residues. CDR3 in DNA: TGTGCCAGCTCACCAGCGGGGCCGAGCTCAGATACGCAGTATTTT. Residues: CASSPAGPSSDTQYF.

The chain couples TRBV6-5 to TRBJ1-4, with a possible D match to TRBD1 (5 bases). The V gene lost 9 bases and the J gene lost 8 bases, with 13 bases spanning the gap. Per germline, CDR1 MNHEY and CDR2 SVGAGI. The CDR3 covers 12 residues. CDR3 in DNA: TGTGCCAGTCGGAGATGGACAGAAAAACTGTTTTTT. Its translation: CASRRWTEKLFF.

This chain joins TRBV12-3 or TRBV12-4 and TRBJ2-2; D is unresolved. V gave up 2 bases and J gave up 6 bases, with 7 bases separating them. CDR3 size: 13 residues. Written as DNA, the CDR3 is TGTGCCAGCAGTTTATCGGCTGCCGGGGAGCTGTTTTTT. It encodes CASSLSAAGELFF.

This chain uses TRBV5-5 with TRBJ1-3; D not certain. Between the trimmed V and J ends, which lost 4 bases and 0 bases, there was a span of 14 bases. Looked up from germline, CDR1 is SGHKS and CDR2 is YYEKEE (reference sequence). The CDR3 spans 16 residues. The CDR3 loop is CASSPTWGFSGNTIYF. CDR3 DNA: TGTGCCAGCAGCCCCACCTGGGGTTTCTCTGGAAACACCATATATTTT.

The chain couples TRBV5-4 to TRBJ2-7; D unclear. This CDR3 is built from 14 residues. Germline V CDR1 and CDR2: SGHNT, YYREEE (reference sequence). V was shortened by 0 bases and J by 2 bases, with 9 bases between the two germline ends. The CDR3, as DNA: TGTGCCAGCAGCTTGGGCAGCACTACCTACGAGCAGTACTTC. It yields the protein CASSLGSTTYEQYF.

This clone was observed a handful of times. The rearrangement joins TRBV3-1 (or the pseudogene TRBV3-2) to TRBJ2-1, with TRBD2 matching over 10 bases. Per the germline V gene, CDR1 is LGHDT and CDR2 is YNNKEL (reference sequence). The CDR3 is 15 residues long. With 0 bases clipped from V and 5 bases from J, the junction kept 1 base outside the gene matches. CDR3 sequence reads: CASSQEGTSDNEQFF. CDR3 in DNA: TGTGCCAGCAGCCAAGAGGGGACTAGCGACAATGAGCAGTTCTTC.

V gene TRBV10-3 combines with J gene TRBJ1-2; D remains unclear. V was trimmed by 5 bases and J by 6 bases, leaving 31 bases between them. The CDR3 length is 19 residues. Germline V gene lookup returns CDR1 ENHRY and CDR2 SYGVKD. CDR3 amino acids: CAISQSLRTGDFWANGYTF. CDR3 coding DNA: TGTGCCATCAGTCAGAGTCTCCGGACGGGTGACTTCTGGGCCAATGGCTACACCTTC.

Of note for this clone: Other DNA sequences in this sample translate to the same CDR3. The chain links TRBV30 to TRBJ1-3; D ambiguous. V shed 3 bases and J shed 4 bases, with 7 bases lying between them. Germline lookup yields CDR1 GTSNPN and CDR2 SVGIG (reference sequence). This CDR3 comprises 12 residues. DNA of the CDR3: TGTGCCTGGAGCCCCTCCGGAAACACCATATATTTT. The encoded protein is CAWSPSGNTIYF. The complete variable domain, with remaining parts taken from reference TRBV30 and TRBJ1-3, reads SQTIHQWPATLVQPVGSPLSLECTVEGTSNPNLYWYRQAAGRGLQLLFYSVGIGQISSEVPQNLSASRPQDRQFILSSKKLLLSDSGFYLCAWSPSGNTIYFGEGSWLTVV.

This clone was seen a single time. V and J are TRBV7-9 and TRBJ2-7, with a weak D call TRBD1 (6 bases). The CDR3 totals 12 residues. V lost 4 bases to trimming and J lost 2 bases, with 6 bases between them. Germline CDR1 is SEHNR and CDR2 is FQNEAQ (reference sequence). The CDR3 DNA follows: TGTGCCAGCAGCTCAGGGGCCTACGAGCAGTACTTC. This translates into CASSSGAYEQYF.

CDR3 loop: CASSLAGRTVRHEQFF. Here the CDR3 DNA reads TGTGCCAGCAGCTTAGCGGGCCGGACAGTAAGGCATGAGCAGTTCTTC. V gene TRBV11-3 combines with J gene TRBJ2-1; a possible D gene is TRBD1 (6 bases). Germline V CDR1 and CDR2: SGHNT, YENEEA. V dropped 1 base and J dropped 8 bases, with 18 bases sitting between them. This CDR3 region has 16 residues.

V usage is TRBV7-9 and J usage is TRBJ1-1, with D perhaps matching TRBD1 (6 bases). This CDR3 has 15 residues. Trimming took off 4 bases at V and 1 base at J, with 13 bases between the two ends. CDR1 is SEHNR and CDR2 is FQNEAQ in the germline V gene (reference sequence). The CDR3 loop reads CASSSSGTKNTEAFF. DNA for the CDR3: TGTGCCAGCAGCTCCTCCGGGACAAAGAACACTGAAGCTTTCTTT.

The chain has TRBV6-2 or TRBV6-3 and TRBJ2-3, with 8 bases lining up with TRBD2. The V and J ends lost 3 bases and 3 bases, in that order; junction bases with no gene match: 8. CDR3 length: 16 residues. CDR1 is MNHEY, CDR2 SVGEGT, per germline. CDR3: CASSYSSGSGTDTQYF. The CDR3, as DNA: TGTGCCAGCAGTTATTCCAGCGGGAGTGGAACAGATACGCAGTATTTT.

The chain is built from TRBV24-1 and TRBJ2-2; tentative D call: TRBD2 (5 bases). The CDR3 sequence is 16 residues long. Trimming took off 1 base at V and 7 bases at J, with 15 bases between the two ends. Germline loops: CDR1 KGHDR, CDR2 SFDVKD. CDR3 coding DNA: TGTGCCACCAGTGATTTTGGCAGCGGCGGGCGCGGGGAGCTGTTTTTT. As protein: CATSDFGSGGRGELFF.

The rearrangement uses TRBV7-6 and TRBJ2-1, with TRBD2 identical over 10 bases. The CDR3 consists of 16 residues. Trimming took 5 bases from V and 0 from J; bases not matched to a gene: 4. Germline V CDR1 and CDR2: SGHVS, FNYEAQ. CDR3 amino acids: CASSLRLAGSYNEQFF. As DNA, the CDR3 is TGTGCCAGCAGCCTCCGACTAGCGGGCTCCTACAATGAGCAGTTCTTC.

A single count supports this clone. The rearrangement uses TRBV7-2 and TRBJ2-2, with D tentatively TRBD2 (6 bases). There are 15 residues in the CDR3. V was cut by 1 base and J by 6 bases, with 12 bases left in between. The germline V gene encodes CDR1 SGHTA and CDR2 FQGNSA. CDR3 sequence: CASSLGGRFAGELFF. For the CDR3, the DNA is TGTGCCAGCAGCTTAGGAGGGAGGTTCGCCGGGGAGCTGTTTTTT.

V gene TRBV5-1 combines with J gene TRBJ2-1, with TRBD1 matching 7 bases. Trimming at V came to 5 bases and at J to 0 bases, leaving 17 bases not matched to a gene. Germline loops: CDR1 SGHRS, CDR2 YFSETQ. CDR3 length: 19 amino acids. The CDR3 bases are TGCGCCAGCAGTACCGGAGACAGGGAACCCCGTAGCTCCTACAATGAGCAGTTCTTC. Its translation: CASSTGDREPRSSYNEQFF. Variable domain in full (rest from reference TRBV5-1 and TRBJ2-1): KAGVTQTPRYLIKTRGQQVTLSCSPISGHRSVSWYQQTPGQGLQFLFEYFSETQRNKGNFPGRFSGRQFSNSRSEMNVSTLELGDSALYLCASSTGDREPRSSYNEQFFGPGTRLTVL.

There are a few counts of this clone. The rearrangement links TRBV29-1 to TRBJ2-2, with 10 bases lining up with TRBD1. Germline CDR1 SQVTM, CDR2 ANQGSEA. This CDR3 contains 16 residues. Trimming cost V 5 bases and J 3 bases; bases outside gene matches: 9. The CDR3 DNA sequence: TGCAGCGTTAGAACTCCCGGGACAGGGGACACCGGGGAGCTGTTTTTT. Its translation is CSVRTPGTGDTGELFF.

This rearrangement joins TRBV30 to TRBJ1-4; D not resolved. V lost 2 bases to trimming and J lost 0 bases, with 10 bases between them. Germline CDR1 reads GTSNPN; CDR2 reads SVGIG (reference sequence). The CDR3 covers 15 residues. CDR3 DNA: TGTGCCTGGAGTAATACCGGAGCAACTAATGAAAAACTGTTTTTT. As protein: CAWSNTGATNEKLFF.

The V gene is TRBV20-1, the J gene TRBJ2-3; D is uncertain. The CDR3 has 10 residues. From germline, CDR1 is DFQATT and CDR2 SNEGSKA (reference sequence). V lost 5 bases, J lost 6 bases, and 6 bases lay in between. In DNA, the CDR3 is TGCAGTGCTTCCTCCGATACGCAGTATTTT. Translating gives CSASSDTQYF.

The genes are TRBV27 and TRBJ1-2; unclear D gene. CDR1 is MNHEY, CDR2 SMNVEV, per germline (reference sequence). CDR3 length: 13 residues. V shed 5 bases and J shed 6 bases, with 13 bases lying between them. The CDR3 DNA is TGTGCCAGCAGTCCCCTAGGACGGGATGGCTACACCTTC. Protein: CASSPLGRDGYTF.